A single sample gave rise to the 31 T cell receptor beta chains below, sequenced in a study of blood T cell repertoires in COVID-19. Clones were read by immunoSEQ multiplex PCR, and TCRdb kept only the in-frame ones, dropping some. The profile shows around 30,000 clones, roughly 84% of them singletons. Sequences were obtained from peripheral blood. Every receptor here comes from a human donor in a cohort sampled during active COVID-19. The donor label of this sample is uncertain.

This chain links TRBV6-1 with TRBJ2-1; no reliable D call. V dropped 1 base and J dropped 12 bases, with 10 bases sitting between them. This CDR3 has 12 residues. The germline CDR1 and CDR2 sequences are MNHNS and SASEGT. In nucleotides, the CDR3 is TGTGCCAGCAGTGAAGGGCCTCCCTGGCAGTTCTTC. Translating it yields CASSEGPPWQFF.

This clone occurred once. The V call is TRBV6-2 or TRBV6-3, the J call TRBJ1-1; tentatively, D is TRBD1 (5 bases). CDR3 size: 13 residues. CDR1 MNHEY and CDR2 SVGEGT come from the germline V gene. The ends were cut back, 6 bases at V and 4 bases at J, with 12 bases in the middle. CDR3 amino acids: CASSREGSTEAFF. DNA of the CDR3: TGTGCCAGCAGCCGGGAGGGGAGCACTGAAGCTTTCTTT.

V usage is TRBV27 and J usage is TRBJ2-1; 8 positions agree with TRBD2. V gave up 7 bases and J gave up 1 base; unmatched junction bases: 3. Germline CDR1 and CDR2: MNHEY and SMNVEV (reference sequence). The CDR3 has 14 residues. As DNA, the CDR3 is TGTGCCAGCACACGGGGGGGGTCCTACAATGAGCAGTTCTTC. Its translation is CASTRGGSYNEQFF.

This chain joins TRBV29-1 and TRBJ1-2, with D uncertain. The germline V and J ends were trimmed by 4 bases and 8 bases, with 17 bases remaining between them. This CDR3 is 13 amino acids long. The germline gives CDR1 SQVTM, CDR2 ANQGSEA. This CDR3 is CSVGPSHTGGYTF. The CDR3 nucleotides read TGCAGCGTTGGGCCAAGCCACACCGGGGGCTACACCTTC.

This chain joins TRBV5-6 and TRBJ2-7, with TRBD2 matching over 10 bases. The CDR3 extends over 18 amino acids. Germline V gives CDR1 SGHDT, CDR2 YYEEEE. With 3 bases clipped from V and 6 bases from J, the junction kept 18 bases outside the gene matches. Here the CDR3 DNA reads TGTGCCAGCAGCTATGCACTTAGCGGGGGGCGCCCCCTGGGCGAGCAGTACTTC. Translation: CASSYALSGGRPLGEQYF.

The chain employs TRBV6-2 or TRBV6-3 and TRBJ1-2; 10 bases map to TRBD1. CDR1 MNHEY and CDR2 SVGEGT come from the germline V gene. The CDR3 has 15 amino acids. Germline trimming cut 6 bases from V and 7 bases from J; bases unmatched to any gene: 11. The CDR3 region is CASSNRDRGVSGYTF. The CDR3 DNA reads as TGTGCCAGCAGCAACCGGGACAGGGGAGTATCTGGCTACACCTTC.

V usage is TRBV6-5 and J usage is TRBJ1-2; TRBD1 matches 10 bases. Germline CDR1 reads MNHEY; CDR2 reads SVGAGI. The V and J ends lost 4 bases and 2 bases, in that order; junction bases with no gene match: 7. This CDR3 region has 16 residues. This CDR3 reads CASSLRPGQGNYGYTF. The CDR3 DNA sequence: TGTGCCAGCAGTTTACGACCGGGACAGGGGAACTATGGCTACACCTTC.

This CDR3 reads CASSPRDRSYNEQFF. In DNA, the CDR3 is TGTGCCAGCTCACCCCGGGACAGGAGCTACAATGAGCAGTTCTTC. V and J are TRBV18 and TRBJ2-1, with 8 bases matching TRBD1. The CDR3 is 15 amino acids. Unmatched junction bases numbered 4, after V lost 3 bases and J lost 3 bases. Per germline, CDR1 KGHSH and CDR2 LQKENI.

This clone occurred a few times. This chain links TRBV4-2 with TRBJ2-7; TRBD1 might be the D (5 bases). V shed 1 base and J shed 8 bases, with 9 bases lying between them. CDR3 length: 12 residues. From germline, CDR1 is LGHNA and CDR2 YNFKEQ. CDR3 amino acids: CASSQGVGQQYF. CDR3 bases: TGTGCCAGCAGCCAAGGGGTGGGGCAGCAGTACTTC.

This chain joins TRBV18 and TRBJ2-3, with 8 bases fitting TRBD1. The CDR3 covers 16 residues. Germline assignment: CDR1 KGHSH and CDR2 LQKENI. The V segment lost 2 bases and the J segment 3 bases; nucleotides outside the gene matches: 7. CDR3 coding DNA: TGTGCCAGCTCACCATGGGCAGGGGGCATGACAGATACGCAGTATTTT. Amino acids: CASSPWAGGMTDTQYF.

CDR3 DNA: TGTGCCAGCAGTTTATCAGGGTGGGTTGACTATGGCTACACCTTC. Translating gives CASSLSGWVDYGYTF. The genes are TRBV28 and TRBJ1-2, with D maybe TRBD1 (5 bases). Trimming removed 1 base from V and 3 bases from J, with 12 bases in between. There are 15 residues in the CDR3. Looked up from germline, CDR1 is MDHEN and CDR2 is SYDVKM.

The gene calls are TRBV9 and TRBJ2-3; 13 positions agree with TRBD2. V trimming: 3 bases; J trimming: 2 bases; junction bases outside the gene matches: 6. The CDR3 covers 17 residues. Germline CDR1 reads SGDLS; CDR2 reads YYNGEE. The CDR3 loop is CASSAGLAGANTDTQYF. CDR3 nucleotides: TGTGCCAGCAGCGCCGGACTAGCGGGGGCCAACACAGATACGCAGTATTTT.

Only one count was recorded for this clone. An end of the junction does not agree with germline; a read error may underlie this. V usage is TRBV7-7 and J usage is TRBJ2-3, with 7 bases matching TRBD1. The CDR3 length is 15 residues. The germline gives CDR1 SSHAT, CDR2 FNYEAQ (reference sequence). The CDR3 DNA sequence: TGTGCTAGCAGCCCCTGGACAGGTTCTCCAGATACGCAGTATTTT. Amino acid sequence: CASSPWTGSPDTQYF.

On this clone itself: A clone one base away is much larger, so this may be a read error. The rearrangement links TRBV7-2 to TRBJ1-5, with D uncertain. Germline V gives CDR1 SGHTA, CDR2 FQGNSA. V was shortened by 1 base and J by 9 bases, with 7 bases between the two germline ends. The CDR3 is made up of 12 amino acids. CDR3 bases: TGTGCCAGCAGCTTAGGGGGAGGGCCCCAGCATTTT. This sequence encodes CASSLGGGPQHF.

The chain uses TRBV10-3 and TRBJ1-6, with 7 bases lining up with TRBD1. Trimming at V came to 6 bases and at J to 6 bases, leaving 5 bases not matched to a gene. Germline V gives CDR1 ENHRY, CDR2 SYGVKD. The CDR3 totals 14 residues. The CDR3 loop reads CAIRATGFNSPLHF. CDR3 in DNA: TGTGCCATCAGAGCGACAGGGTTTAATTCACCCCTCCACTTT.

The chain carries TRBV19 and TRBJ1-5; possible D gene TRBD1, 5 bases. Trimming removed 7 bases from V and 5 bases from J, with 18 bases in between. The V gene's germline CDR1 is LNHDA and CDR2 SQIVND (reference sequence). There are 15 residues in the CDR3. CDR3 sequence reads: CASTTSGGRHQPQHF. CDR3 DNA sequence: TGTGCCAGTACCACCTCCGGGGGGAGACATCAGCCCCAGCATTTT.

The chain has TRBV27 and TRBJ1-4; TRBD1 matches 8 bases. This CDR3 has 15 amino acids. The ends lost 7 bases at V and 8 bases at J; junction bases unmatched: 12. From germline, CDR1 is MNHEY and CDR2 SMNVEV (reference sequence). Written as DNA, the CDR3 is TGTGCCAGCATCCTCGCCAGGGGGCCGGGGGAAAAACTGTTTTTT. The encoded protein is CASILARGPGEKLFF.

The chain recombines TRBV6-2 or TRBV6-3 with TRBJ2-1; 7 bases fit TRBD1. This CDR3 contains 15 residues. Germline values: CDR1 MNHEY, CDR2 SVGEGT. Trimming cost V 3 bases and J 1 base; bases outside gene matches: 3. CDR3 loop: CASSYRGPSYNEQFF. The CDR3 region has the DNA TGTGCCAGCAGTTATAGGGGGCCATCCTACAATGAGCAGTTCTTC.

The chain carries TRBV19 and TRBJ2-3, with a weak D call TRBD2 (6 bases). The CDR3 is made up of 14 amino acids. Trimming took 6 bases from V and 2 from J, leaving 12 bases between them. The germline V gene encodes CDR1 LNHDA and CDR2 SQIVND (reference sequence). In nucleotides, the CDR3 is TGTGCCAGTAGCTTCGGGGGTGCCACAGATACGCAGTATTTT. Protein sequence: CASSFGGATDTQYF.

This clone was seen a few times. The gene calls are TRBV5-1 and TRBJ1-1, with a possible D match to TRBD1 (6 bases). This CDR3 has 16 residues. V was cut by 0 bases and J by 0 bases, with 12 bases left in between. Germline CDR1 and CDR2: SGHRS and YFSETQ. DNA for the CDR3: TGCGCCAGCAGCTTGGGGAAATGGACAGTGAACACTGAAGCTTTCTTT. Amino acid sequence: CASSLGKWTVNTEAFF.

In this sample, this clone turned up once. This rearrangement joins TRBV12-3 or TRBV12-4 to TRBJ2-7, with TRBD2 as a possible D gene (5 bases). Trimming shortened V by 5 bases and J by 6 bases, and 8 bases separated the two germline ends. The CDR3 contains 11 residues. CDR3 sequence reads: CASSTRGEQYF. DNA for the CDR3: TGTGCCAGCAGTACCCGGGGCGAGCAGTACTTC.

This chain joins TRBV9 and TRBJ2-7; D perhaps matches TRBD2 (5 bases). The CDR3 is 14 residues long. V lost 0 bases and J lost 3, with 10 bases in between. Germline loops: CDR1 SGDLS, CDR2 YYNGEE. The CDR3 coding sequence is TGTGCCAGCAGCGTAGACCCGGGAAGCTACGAGCAGTACTTC. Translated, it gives CASSVDPGSYEQYF.

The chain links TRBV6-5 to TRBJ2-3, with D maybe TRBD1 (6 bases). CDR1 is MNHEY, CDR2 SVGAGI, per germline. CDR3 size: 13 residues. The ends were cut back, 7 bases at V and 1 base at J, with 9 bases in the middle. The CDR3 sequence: CASMDSGTDTQYF. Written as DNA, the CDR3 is TGTGCCAGCATGGACAGTGGCACAGATACGCAGTATTTT.

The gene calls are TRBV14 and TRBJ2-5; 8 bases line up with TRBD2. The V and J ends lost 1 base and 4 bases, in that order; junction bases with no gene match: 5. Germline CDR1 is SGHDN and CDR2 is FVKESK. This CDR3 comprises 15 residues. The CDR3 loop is CASSQVGRGGETQYF. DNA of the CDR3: TGTGCCAGCAGCCAAGTGGGCCGGGGGGGAGAGACCCAGTACTTC.

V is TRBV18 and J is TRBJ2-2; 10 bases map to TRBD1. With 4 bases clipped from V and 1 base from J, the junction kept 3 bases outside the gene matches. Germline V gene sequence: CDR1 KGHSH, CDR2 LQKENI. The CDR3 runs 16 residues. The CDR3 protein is CASSHRDRGNTGELFF. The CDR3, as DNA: TGTGCCAGCTCACACCGGGACAGGGGGAACACCGGGGAGCTGTTTTTT.

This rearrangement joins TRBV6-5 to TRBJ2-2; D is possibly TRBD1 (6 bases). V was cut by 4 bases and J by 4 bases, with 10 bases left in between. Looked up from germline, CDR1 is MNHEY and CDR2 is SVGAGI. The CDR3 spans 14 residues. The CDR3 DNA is TGTGCCAGCAGTTGGGGGCAGGGCACCGGGGAGCTGTTTTTT. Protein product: CASSWGQGTGELFF.

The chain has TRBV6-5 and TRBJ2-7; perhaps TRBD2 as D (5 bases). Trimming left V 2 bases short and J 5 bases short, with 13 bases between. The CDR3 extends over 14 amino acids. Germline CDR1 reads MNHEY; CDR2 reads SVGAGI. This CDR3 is CASSYNGVSDEQYF. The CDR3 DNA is TGTGCCAGCAGTTACAACGGGGTTTCGGACGAGCAGTACTTC.

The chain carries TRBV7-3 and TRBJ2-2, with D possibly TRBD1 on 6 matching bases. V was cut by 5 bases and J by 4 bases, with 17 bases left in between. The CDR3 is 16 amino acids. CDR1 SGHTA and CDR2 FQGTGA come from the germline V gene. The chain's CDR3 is CASSNTGTRGTGELFF. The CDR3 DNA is TGTGCCAGCAGCAACACAGGGACGAGGGGCACCGGGGAGCTGTTTTTT.

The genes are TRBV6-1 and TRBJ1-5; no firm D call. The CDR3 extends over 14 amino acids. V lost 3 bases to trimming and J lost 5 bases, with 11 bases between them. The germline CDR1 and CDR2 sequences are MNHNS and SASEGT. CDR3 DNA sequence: TGTGCCAGCAGTGACAGTCCGGGAGATCAGCCCCAGCATTTT. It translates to CASSDSPGDQPQHF.

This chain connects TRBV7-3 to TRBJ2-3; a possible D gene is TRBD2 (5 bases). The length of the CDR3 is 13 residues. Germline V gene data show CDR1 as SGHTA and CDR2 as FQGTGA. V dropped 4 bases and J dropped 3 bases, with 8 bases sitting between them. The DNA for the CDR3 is TGTGCCAGCAGCTGGTGGACTACAGATACGCAGTATTTT. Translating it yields CASSWWTTDTQYF.

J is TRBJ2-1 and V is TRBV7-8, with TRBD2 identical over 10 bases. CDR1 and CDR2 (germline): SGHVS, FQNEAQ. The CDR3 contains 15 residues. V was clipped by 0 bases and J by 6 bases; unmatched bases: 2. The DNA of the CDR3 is TGTGCCAGCAGCTTAGCTAGCGGGGGGACCAATGAGCAGTTCTTC. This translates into CASSLASGGTNEQFF.